A single sample gave rise to the 28 T cell receptor beta chains below, sequenced in a study of CD8 T cells in Susac syndrome. RNA in amounts of about 0.5 to 1 ug was reverse transcribed with random hexamers. One entry per CDR3 protein results from TCRdb running MiXCR on the immunoSEQ multiplex PCR reads. This table holds 100,000 to 150,000 distinct CDR3 sequences, more than 90% found once. The sequenced material came from CD8+ T cells from PBMCs. Receptors were obtained from a human donor with Susac syndrome.

The V gene is TRBV6-6, the J gene TRBJ1-2, with D uncertain. This CDR3 is 11 amino acids long. The germline CDR1 and CDR2 sequences are MNHNY and SVGAGI (reference sequence). Trimming removed 7 bases at V and 13 bases at J, with 16 bases between. CDR3 sequence (DNA): TGTGCCAGCACCCAAGGCCAGCCGGTCACCTTC. Protein: CASTQGQPVTF.

In its sample, this clonotype was seen once. The V and J genes are TRBV19 and TRBJ2-7, with D uncertain. The CDR3 extends over 13 amino acids. Germline V gene data show CDR1 as LNHDA and CDR2 as SQIVND (reference sequence). V lost 4 bases, J lost 2 bases, and 9 bases lay in between. The CDR3 is CASSNGPTYEQYF. CDR3 coding DNA: TGTGCCAGTAGTAACGGACCTACCTACGAGCAGTACTTC. The full variable domain, in which reference TRBV19 and TRBJ2-7 provide the parts outside the CDR3, is DGGITQSPKYLFRKEGQNVTLSCEQNLNHDAMYWYRQDPGQGLRLIYYSQIVNDFQKGDIAEGYSVSREKKESFPLTVTSAQKNPTAFYLCASSNGPTYEQYFGPGTRLTVT.

V is TRBV9 and J is TRBJ1-6; D uncertain. The CDR3 length is 13 residues. V dropped 5 bases and J dropped 9 bases, with 12 bases sitting between them. From germline, CDR1 is SGDLS and CDR2 YYNGEE. In nucleotides, the CDR3 is TGTGCCAGCAGTAACGACCGGATTTCACCCCTCCACTTT. Protein product: CASSNDRISPLHF.

V usage is TRBV4-2 and J usage is TRBJ2-3; 10 bases are shared with TRBD2. Germline CDR1 LGHNA, CDR2 YNFKEQ. Trimming cost V 1 base and J 6 bases; bases outside gene matches: 7. The CDR3 consists of 16 residues. The CDR3 nucleotides read TGTGCCAGCAGCCAAGGTGCTAGCGGGGGAAGTGATACGCAGTATTTT. This gives the protein CASSQGASGGSDTQYF.

CDR3 DNA: TGTGCCAGCAGTTACCTGGAAGGAATCTCCTACGAGCAGTACTTC. Translating it yields CASSYLEGISYEQYF. V is TRBV6-2 or TRBV6-3 and J is TRBJ2-7; D unresolved. The germline V and J ends were trimmed by 2 bases and 0 bases, with 11 bases remaining between them. This CDR3 region has 15 residues. The V gene's germline CDR1 is MNHEY and CDR2 SVGEGT.

The V gene is TRBV20-1, the J gene TRBJ1-5; TRBD1 is a possible D gene (6 bases). Germline CDR1 reads DFQATT; CDR2 reads SNEGSKA (reference sequence). Between the trimmed V and J ends, which lost 3 bases and 4 bases, there was a span of 16 bases. The CDR3 extends over 15 amino acids. The CDR3 sequence is CSASWAEGGNQPQHF. CDR3 sequence (DNA): TGCAGTGCTAGTTGGGCCGAGGGGGGGAATCAGCCCCAGCATTTT.

This clonotype appeared once. The rearrangement joins TRBV5-1 to TRBJ2-3; 7 positions match TRBD1. V shed 4 bases, J shed 3 bases, and the junction held 8 bases outside the gene matches. The CDR3 totals 15 residues. Germline-derived CDR1 and CDR2 are SGHRS and YFSETQ. The CDR3 here is CASSPPGRGTDTQYF. The CDR3 bases are TGCGCCAGCAGCCCACCAGGCAGGGGGACAGATACGCAGTATTTT. Looking up the rest from reference TRBV5-1 and TRBJ2-3 gives the full variable domain: KAGVTQTPRYLIKTRGQQVTLSCSPISGHRSVSWYQQTPGQGLQFLFEYFSETQRNKGNFPGRFSGRQFSNSRSEMNVSTLELGDSALYLCASSPPGRGTDTQYFGPGTRLTVL.

V is TRBV3-1 and J is TRBJ2-2, with D possibly TRBD2 on 5 matching bases. CDR1 is LGHDT, CDR2 YNNKEL, per germline (reference sequence). The CDR3 is made up of 16 amino acids. Trimming removed 1 base from V and 4 bases from J, with 13 bases in between. The CDR3 sequence: CASSQGWGDATGELFF. As DNA, the CDR3 is TGTGCCAGCAGCCAAGGATGGGGAGACGCCACCGGGGAGCTGTTTTTT.

The V call is TRBV15, the J call TRBJ2-3, with 7 bases fitting TRBD1. CDR3 length: 15 amino acids. Germline V gives CDR1 LNHNV, CDR2 YYDKDF (reference sequence). The V gene end was trimmed by 4 bases and the J gene end by 0 bases; junction bases not matched to a gene: 4. The CDR3 region is CATSTGQRSTDTQYF. Written as DNA, the CDR3 is TGTGCCACCAGCACGGGACAGCGTAGCACAGATACGCAGTATTTT.

V is TRBV6-6 and J is TRBJ2-3, with a possible D match to TRBD2 (6 bases). Germline V CDR1 and CDR2: MNHNY, SVGAGI (reference sequence). V was shortened by 2 bases and J by 3 bases, with 15 bases between the two germline ends. This CDR3 contains 16 residues. The CDR3 nucleotides read TGTGCCAGCAGTTACACTCAGGAGGGGCGGACAGATACGCAGTATTTT. This encodes CASSYTQEGRTDTQYF.

The CDR3 loop is CASSLLTEVYEQYF. The CDR3 nucleotides are TGTGCCAGCAGCTTGTTGACAGAAGTCTACGAGCAGTACTTC. V and J are TRBV5-6 and TRBJ2-7; tentatively, D is TRBD1 (5 bases). Per the germline V gene, CDR1 is SGHDT and CDR2 is YYEEEE. V shed 1 base and J shed 3 bases, with 11 bases lying between them. This CDR3 is 14 amino acids long.

V is TRBV2 and J is TRBJ1-2; D is undetermined. The germline V and J ends were trimmed by 3 bases and 7 bases, with 21 bases remaining between them. The CDR3 is made up of 16 amino acids. CDR1 and CDR2 (germline): SNHLY, FYNNEI. CDR3 nucleotide sequence: TGTGCCAGCAGTGAGGTGGGGAGCCAGCGGCAGTCTGGCTACACCTTC. Protein product: CASSEVGSQRQSGYTF.

The chain carries TRBV5-4 and TRBJ1-2, with D possibly TRBD1 on 6 matching bases. The germline V gene encodes CDR1 SGHNT and CDR2 YYREEE (reference sequence). V lost 2 bases, J lost 9 bases, and 20 bases lay in between. The CDR3 covers 15 residues. The CDR3 loop is CASSFDRSYYESYTF. The CDR3 nucleotides are TGTGCCAGCAGCTTCGACAGGTCCTACTATGAGAGCTACACCTTC.

The chain employs TRBV9 and TRBJ2-1, with 9 nucleotides matching TRBD2. This CDR3 is 17 amino acids long. J was trimmed by 7 bases and V by 0 bases; bases with no gene match: 11. CDR1 and CDR2 from the germline V gene are SGDLS and YYNGEE. The CDR3 region is CASSVVEGLAPGNEQFF. The CDR3, as DNA: TGTGCCAGCAGCGTAGTGGAGGGACTAGCCCCTGGGAATGAGCAGTTCTTC.

The V and J genes are TRBV9 and TRBJ2-1; D gene unclear. This CDR3 region has 11 residues. The germline V gene has CDR1 SGDLS and CDR2 YYNGEE. The ends were cut back, 4 bases at V and 9 bases at J, with 8 bases in the middle. For the CDR3, the DNA is TGTGCCAGCAGCTCCGACATTGAGCAGTTCTTC. Protein product: CASSSDIEQFF.

The rearrangement joins TRBV28 to TRBJ1-1; tentatively, D is TRBD1 (5 bases). Trimming stripped 6 bases from V and 6 bases from J, with 11 bases between. The CDR3 contains 12 residues. Germline V gene lookup returns CDR1 MDHEN and CDR2 SYDVKM. Written as DNA, the CDR3 is TGTGCCAGCAGAACCTCGGGGGCTGAAGCTTTCTTT. It yields the protein CASRTSGAEAFF.

V gene TRBV7-9 combines with J gene TRBJ1-4, with D possibly being TRBD1 (5 bases). Germline-derived CDR1 and CDR2 are SEHNR and FQNEAQ (reference sequence). This CDR3 has 16 residues. The V end lost 5 bases, the J end lost 7 bases, and 20 bases lay between the germline ends. CDR3 bases: TGTGCCAGCAGCCAAAGGGTGGGCAGGGAAGGTGAAAAACTGTTTTTT. As protein: CASSQRVGREGEKLFF.

J is TRBJ2-5 and V is TRBV13; 7 bases line up with TRBD1. Trimming cost V 7 bases and J 5 bases; bases outside gene matches: 19. The CDR3 has 17 amino acids. Germline V lookup: CDR1 PRHDT, CDR2 FYEKMQ (reference sequence). CDR3 sequence: CASNVHLGTDSRETQYF. The CDR3 DNA reads TGTGCCAGCAACGTACACCTCGGGACAGATAGTAGGGAGACCCAGTACTTC.

This clonotype was seen more than once but under ten times. The chain is built from TRBV7-8 and TRBJ1-3; D is ambiguous. V was cut by 5 bases and J by 7 bases, with 9 bases left in between. Germline V CDR1 and CDR2: SGHVS, FQNEAQ. The CDR3 is 12 residues long. The CDR3 region is CASSPRANTIYF. In nucleotides, the CDR3 is TGTGCCAGCAGCCCCCGCGCGAACACCATATATTTT.

This clonotype has only one observation. This rearrangement joins TRBV3-1 to TRBJ1-6; no firm D call. Germline CDR1 reads LGHDT; CDR2 reads YNNKEL (reference sequence). Trimming shortened V by 1 base and J by 8 bases, and 12 bases separated the two germline ends. The CDR3 runs to 15 residues. CDR3 loop: CASSQAVTDYSPLHF. The CDR3 nucleotides are TGTGCCAGCAGCCAAGCCGTGACTGATTATTCACCCCTCCACTTT. Full variable domain (remainder filled in from reference TRBV3-1 and TRBJ1-6): DTAVSQTPKYLVTQMGNDKSIKCEQNLGHDTMYWYKQDSKKFLKIMFSYNNKELIINETVPNRFSPKSPDKAHLNLHINSLELGDSAVYFCASSQAVTDYSPLHFGNGTRLTVT.

V usage is TRBV27 and J usage is TRBJ1-5; D gene uncertain. V was trimmed by 0 bases and J by 1 base, leaving 4 bases between them. This CDR3 comprises 14 residues. Germline CDR1 MNHEY, CDR2 SMNVEV (reference sequence). This chain's CDR3 is CASSLSDSNQPQHF. Written as DNA, the CDR3 is TGTGCCAGCAGTTTATCGGACAGCAATCAGCCCCAGCATTTT.

The chain recombines TRBV9 with TRBJ2-1, with 9 bases lining up with TRBD1. V shed 3 bases and J 6 bases; nucleotides not matched to a gene: 7. The germline V gene encodes CDR1 SGDLS and CDR2 YYNGEE. This CDR3 is 15 amino acids long. CDR3 bases: TGTGCCAGCAGCGAATGGGACAGGGATGGCAATGAGCAGTTCTTC. This translates into CASSEWDRDGNEQFF.

The gene calls are TRBV27 and TRBJ2-5; 11 nucleotides align to TRBD2. Germline CDR1 is MNHEY and CDR2 is SMNVEV (reference sequence). Trimming took 2 bases from V and 2 from J; bases not matched to a gene: 10. The CDR3 runs 18 residues. CDR3 sequence (DNA): TGTGCCAGCAGTTTAGAATTTTCGGGGACTAGCGGTCAAGAGACCCAGTACTTC. It yields the protein CASSLEFSGTSGQETQYF.

This CDR3 reads CASSVRATGNTGELFF. CDR3 DNA: TGTGCCAGCAGCGTAAGGGCGACAGGGAACACCGGGGAGCTGTTTTTT. The rearrangement links TRBV9 to TRBJ2-2, with a tentative D call TRBD1 (6 bases). From germline, CDR1 is SGDLS and CDR2 YYNGEE. Trimming removed 1 base from V and 1 base from J, with 11 bases in between. The CDR3 runs 16 residues.

The rearrangement links TRBV18 to TRBJ2-3; D remains ambiguous. The germline gives CDR1 KGHSH, CDR2 LQKENI. The ends were cut back, 0 bases at V and 4 bases at J, with 5 bases in the middle. The CDR3 is 13 amino acids. The CDR3, as DNA: TGTGCCAGCTCACCACCCTTCTCAGATACGCAGTATTTT. Protein: CASSPPFSDTQYF. Variable domain in full (rest from reference TRBV18 and TRBJ2-3): NAGVMQNPRHLVRRRGQEARLRCSPMKGHSHVYWYRQLPEEGLKFMVYLQKENIIDESGMPKERFSAEFPKEGPSILRIQQVVRGDSAAYFCASSPPFSDTQYFGPGTRLTVL.

J is TRBJ1-1 and V is TRBV9; D ambiguous. There are 13 residues in the CDR3. The germline V gene has CDR1 SGDLS and CDR2 YYNGEE. Trimming shortened V by 3 bases and J by 1 base, and 7 bases separated the two germline ends. CDR3 in amino acids: CASSASGNTEAFF. For the CDR3, the DNA is TGTGCCAGCAGCGCGTCGGGGAACACTGAAGCTTTCTTT.

The chain carries TRBV30 and TRBJ1-1; a weak D match, TRBD1 (5 bases). This CDR3 is 11 amino acids long. The V gene lost 0 bases and the J gene lost 8 bases, with 7 bases spanning the gap. In germline, CDR1 is GTSNPN, CDR2 SVGIG (reference sequence). The CDR3 DNA sequence: TGTGCCTGGAGTGTGGGGGTGGAAGCTTTCTTT. It is translated as CAWSVGVEAFF.

This chain's CDR3 is CASRGGALDGYTF. The CDR3 nucleotides read TGTGCCAGCAGAGGTGGGGCCCTTGATGGCTACACCTTC. This chain joins TRBV12-3 or TRBV12-4 and TRBJ1-2, with a possible D match to TRBD1 (5 bases). The ends were cut back, 6 bases at V and 6 bases at J, with 14 bases in the middle. The CDR3 sequence is 13 residues long.